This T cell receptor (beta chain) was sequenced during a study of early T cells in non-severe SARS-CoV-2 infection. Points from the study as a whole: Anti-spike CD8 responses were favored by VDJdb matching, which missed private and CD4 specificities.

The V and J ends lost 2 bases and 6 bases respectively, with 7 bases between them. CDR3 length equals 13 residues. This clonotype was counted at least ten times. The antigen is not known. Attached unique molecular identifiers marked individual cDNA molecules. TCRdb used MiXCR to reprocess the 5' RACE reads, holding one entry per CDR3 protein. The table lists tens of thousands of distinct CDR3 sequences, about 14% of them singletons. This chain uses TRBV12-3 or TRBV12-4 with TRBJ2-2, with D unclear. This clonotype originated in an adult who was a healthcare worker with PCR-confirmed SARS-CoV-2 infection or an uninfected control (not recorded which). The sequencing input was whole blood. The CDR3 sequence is CASSLLGSGELFF. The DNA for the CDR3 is TGTGCCAGCAGTTTATTAGGGTCCGGGGAGCTGTTTTTT.